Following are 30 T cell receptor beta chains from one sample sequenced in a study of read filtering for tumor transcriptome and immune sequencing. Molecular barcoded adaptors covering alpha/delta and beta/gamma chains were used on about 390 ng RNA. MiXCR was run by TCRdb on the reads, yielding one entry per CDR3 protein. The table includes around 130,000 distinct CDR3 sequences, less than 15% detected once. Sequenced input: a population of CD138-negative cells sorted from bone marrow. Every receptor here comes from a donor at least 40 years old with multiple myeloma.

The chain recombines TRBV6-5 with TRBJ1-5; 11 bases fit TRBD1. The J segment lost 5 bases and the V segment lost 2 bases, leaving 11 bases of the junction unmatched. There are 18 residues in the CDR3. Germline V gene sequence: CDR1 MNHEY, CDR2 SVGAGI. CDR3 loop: CASSYRDRGAQGDQPQHF. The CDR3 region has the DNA TGTGCCAGCAGTTACCGGGACAGGGGGGCCCAAGGCGATCAGCCCCAGCATTTT.

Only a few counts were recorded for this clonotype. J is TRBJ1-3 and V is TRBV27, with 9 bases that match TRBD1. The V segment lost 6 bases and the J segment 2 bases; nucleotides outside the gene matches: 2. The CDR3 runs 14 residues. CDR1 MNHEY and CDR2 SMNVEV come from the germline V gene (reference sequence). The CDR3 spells CASRTGGAGNTIYF. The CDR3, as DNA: TGTGCCAGCAGGACAGGGGGAGCTGGAAACACCATATATTTT.

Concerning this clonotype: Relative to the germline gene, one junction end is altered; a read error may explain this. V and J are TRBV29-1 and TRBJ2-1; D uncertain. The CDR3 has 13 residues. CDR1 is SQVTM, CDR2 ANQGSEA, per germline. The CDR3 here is CSVAQSSYNERFF. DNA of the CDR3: TGCAGCGTTGCACAGAGCTCCTACAATGAGCGGTTCTTC.

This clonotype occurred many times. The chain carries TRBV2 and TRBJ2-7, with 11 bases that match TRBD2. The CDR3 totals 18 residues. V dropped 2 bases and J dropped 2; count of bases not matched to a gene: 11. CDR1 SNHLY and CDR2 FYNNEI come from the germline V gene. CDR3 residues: CASSERGLAGGPPYEQYF. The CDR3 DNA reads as TGTGCCAGCAGTGAAAGAGGGCTAGCGGGAGGCCCGCCCTACGAGCAGTACTTC.

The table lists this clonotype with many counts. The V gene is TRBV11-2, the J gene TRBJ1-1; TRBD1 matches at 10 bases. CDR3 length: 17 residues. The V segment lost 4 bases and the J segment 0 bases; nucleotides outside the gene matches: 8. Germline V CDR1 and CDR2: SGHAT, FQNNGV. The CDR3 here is CASSSGTGVSMNTEAFF. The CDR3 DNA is TGTGCCAGCAGCTCCGGGACAGGGGTATCGATGAACACTGAAGCTTTCTTT.

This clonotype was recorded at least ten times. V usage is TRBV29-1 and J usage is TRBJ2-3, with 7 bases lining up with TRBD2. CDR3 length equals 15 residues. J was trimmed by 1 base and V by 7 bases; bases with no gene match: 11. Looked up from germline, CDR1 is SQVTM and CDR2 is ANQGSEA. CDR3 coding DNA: TGCAGCGGAGGACTAGGGATTCAGGGCACAGATACGCAGTATTTT. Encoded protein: CSGGLGIQGTDTQYF.

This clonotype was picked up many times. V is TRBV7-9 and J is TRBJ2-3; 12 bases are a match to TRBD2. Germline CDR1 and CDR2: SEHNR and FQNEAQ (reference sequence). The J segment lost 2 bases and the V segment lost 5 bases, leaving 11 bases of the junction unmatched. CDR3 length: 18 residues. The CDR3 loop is CASSHPEGLAGLTDTQYF. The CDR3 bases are TGTGCCAGCAGCCACCCAGAAGGACTAGCGGGGCTCACAGATACGCAGTATTTT.

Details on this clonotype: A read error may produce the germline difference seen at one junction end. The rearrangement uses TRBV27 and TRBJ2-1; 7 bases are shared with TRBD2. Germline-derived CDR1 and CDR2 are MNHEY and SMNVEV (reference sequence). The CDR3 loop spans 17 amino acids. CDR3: CASSPPGGRVSSNEQLF. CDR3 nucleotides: TGTGCCAGCAGTCCCCCAGGTGGGAGGGTATCCTCCAATGAGCAGCTCTTC.

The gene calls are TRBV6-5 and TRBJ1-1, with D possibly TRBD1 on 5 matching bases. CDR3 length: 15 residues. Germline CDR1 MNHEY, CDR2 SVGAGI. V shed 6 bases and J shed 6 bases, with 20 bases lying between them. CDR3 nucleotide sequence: TGTGCCAGCAGCCCCGGGACGCAAGGTTTGGCTGAAGCTTTCTTT. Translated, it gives CASSPGTQGLAEAFF.

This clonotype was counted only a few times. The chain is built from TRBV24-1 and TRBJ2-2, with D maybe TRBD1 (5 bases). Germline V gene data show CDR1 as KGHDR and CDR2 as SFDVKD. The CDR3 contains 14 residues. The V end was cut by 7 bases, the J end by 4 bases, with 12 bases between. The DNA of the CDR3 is TGTGCCACCAGGGACACACGTCGCACCGGGGAGCTGTTTTTT. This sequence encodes CATRDTRRTGELFF.

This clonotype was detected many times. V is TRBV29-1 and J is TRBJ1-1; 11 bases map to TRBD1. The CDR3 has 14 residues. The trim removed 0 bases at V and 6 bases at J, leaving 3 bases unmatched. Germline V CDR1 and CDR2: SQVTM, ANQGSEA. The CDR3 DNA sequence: TGCAGCGTTGAAGATCTGGGACAGGGGGCTGAAGCTTTCTTT. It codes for CSVEDLGQGAEAFF. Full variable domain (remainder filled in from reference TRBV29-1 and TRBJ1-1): SAVISQKPSRDICQRGTSLTIQCQVDSQVTMMFWYRQQPGQSLTLIATANQGSEATYESGFVIDKFPISRPNLTFSTLTVSNMSPEDSSIYLCSVEDLGQGAEAFFGQGTRLTVV.

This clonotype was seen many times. CDR3 DNA: TGCGCCAGCAGCCAACCCGGGACAGGGGCTGGAGAGACCGGGGAGCTGTTTTTT. Protein: CASSQPGTGAGETGELFF. The chain joins TRBV4-1 to TRBJ2-2, with TRBD1 matching 10 bases. V dropped 2 bases and J dropped 5; count of bases not matched to a gene: 11. In germline, CDR1 is MGHRA, CDR2 YSYEKL. The CDR3 is 18 residues long.

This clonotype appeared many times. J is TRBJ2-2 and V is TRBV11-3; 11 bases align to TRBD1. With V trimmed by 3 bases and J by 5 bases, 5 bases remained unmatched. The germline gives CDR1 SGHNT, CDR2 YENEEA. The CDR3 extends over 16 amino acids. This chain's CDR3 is CASSLRDRGITGELFF. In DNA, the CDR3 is TGTGCCAGCAGCTTGAGGGACAGGGGGATAACCGGGGAGCTGTTTTTT.

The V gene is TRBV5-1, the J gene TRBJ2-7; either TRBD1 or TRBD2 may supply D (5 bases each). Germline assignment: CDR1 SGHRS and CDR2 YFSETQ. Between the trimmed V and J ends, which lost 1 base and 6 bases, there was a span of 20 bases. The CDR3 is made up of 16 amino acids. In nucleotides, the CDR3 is TGCGCCAGCAGCTTGTCCGGGACGGATATCTTTTCCGAGCAGTACTTC. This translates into CASSLSGTDIFSEQYF.

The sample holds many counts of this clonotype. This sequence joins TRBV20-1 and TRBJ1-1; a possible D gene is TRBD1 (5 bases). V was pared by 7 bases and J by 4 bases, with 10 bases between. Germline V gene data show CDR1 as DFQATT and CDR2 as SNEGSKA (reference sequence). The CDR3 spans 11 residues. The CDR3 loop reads CSGYRSTEAFF. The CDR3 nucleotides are TGCAGTGGCTACAGGAGCACTGAAGCTTTCTTT.

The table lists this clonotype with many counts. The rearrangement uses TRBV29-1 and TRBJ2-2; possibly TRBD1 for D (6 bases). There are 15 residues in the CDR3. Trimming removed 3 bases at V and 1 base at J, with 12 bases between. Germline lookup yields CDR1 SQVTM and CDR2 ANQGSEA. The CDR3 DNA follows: TGCAGCGTTGAGGCCGCGGACAGGAACACCGGGGAGCTGTTTTTT. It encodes CSVEAADRNTGELFF.

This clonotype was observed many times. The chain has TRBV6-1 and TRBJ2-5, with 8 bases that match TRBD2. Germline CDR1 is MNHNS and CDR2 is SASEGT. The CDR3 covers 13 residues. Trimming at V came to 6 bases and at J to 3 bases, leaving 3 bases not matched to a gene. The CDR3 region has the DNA TGTGCCAGCAGAACTAGCGGAAAAGAGACCCAGTACTTC. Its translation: CASRTSGKETQYF.

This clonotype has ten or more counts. CDR3 amino acids: CASSKAASSYNEQFF. The CDR3 DNA reads as TGCGCCAGCAGCAAAGCGGCGAGCTCCTACAATGAGCAGTTCTTC. This chain joins TRBV5-1 and TRBJ2-1, with a weak D call TRBD2 (5 bases). V dropped 4 bases and J dropped 0 bases, with 11 bases sitting between them. Germline CDR1 reads SGHRS; CDR2 reads YFSETQ. The CDR3 sequence is 15 residues long.

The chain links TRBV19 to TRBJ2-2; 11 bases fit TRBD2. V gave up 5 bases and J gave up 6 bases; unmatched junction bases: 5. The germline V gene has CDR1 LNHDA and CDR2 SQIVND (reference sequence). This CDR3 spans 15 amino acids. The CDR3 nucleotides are TGTGCCAGTAGTTCACTAGCGGGAGTATCCGGGGAGCTGTTTTTT. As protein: CASSSLAGVSGELFF. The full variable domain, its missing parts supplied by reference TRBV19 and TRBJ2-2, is DGGITQSPKYLFRKEGQNVTLSCEQNLNHDAMYWYRQDPGQGLRLIYYSQIVNDFQKGDIAEGYSVSREKKESFPLTVTSAQKNPTAFYLCASSSLAGVSGELFFGEGSRLTVL.

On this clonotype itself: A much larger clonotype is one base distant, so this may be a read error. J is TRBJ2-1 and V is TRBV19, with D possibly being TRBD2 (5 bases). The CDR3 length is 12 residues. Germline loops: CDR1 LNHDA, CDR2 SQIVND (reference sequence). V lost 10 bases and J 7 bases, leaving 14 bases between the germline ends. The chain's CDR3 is CANAVRDNEQFF. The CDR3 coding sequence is TGTGCCAATGCTGTTCGGGATAATGAGCAGTTCTTC.

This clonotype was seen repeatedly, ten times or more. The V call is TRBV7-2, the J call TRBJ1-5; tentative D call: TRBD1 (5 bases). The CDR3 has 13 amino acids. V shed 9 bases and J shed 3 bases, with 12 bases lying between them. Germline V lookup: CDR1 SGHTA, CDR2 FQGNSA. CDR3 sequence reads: CASGGYPNQPQHF. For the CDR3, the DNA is TGTGCCAGTGGGGGGTATCCCAATCAGCCCCAGCATTTT.

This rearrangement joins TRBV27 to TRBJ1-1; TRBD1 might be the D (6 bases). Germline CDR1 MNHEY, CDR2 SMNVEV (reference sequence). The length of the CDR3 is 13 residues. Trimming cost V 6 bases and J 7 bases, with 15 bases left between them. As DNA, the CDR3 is TGTGCCAGCAGCTCAACGGGACATGGTGAAGCTTTCTTT. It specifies CASSSTGHGEAFF.

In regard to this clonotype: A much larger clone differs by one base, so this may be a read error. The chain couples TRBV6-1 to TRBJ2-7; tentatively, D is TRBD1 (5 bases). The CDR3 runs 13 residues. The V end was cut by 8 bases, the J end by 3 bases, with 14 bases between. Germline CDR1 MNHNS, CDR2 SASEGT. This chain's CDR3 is CASQMGLGYEQYF. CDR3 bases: TGTGCCAGCCAAATGGGGCTCGGCTACGAGCAGTACTTC.

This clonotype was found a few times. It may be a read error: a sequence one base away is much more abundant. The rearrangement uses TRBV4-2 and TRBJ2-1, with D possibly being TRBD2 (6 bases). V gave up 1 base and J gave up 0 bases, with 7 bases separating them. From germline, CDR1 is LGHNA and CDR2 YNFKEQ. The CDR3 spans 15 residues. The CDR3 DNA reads TGTGCCAGCAGCCAAGCGGGAGACTCCTACAATGAGCAGTTCTTC. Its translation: CASSQAGDSYNEQFF.

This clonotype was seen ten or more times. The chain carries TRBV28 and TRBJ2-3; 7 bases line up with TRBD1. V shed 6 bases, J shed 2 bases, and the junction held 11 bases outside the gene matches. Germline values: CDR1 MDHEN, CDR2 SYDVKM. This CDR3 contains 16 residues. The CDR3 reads CASSAISGTDTDTQYF. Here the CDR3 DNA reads TGTGCCAGCAGCGCGATCTCCGGGACAGACACAGATACGCAGTATTTT. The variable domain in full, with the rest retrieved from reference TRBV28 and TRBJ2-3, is DVKVTQSSRYLVKRTGEKVFLECVQDMDHENMFWYRQDPGLGLRLIYFSYDVKMKEKGDIPEGYSVSREKKERFSLILESASTNQTSMYLCASSAISGTDTDTQYFGPGTRLTVL.

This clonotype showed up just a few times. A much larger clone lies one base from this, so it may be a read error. This CDR3 reads CVSSPTGDGNQPQHF. Written as DNA, the CDR3 is TGTGTCAGCAGCCCAACAGGGGATGGCAATCAGCCCCAGCATTTT. The chain couples TRBV4-1 to TRBJ1-5; 7 bases map to TRBD1. CDR1 and CDR2 (germline): MGHRA, YSYEKL. The CDR3 has 15 amino acids.

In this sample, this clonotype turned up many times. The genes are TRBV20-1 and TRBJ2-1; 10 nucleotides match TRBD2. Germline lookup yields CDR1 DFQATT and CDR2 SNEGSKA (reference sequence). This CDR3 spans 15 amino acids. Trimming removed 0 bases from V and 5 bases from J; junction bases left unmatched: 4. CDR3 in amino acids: CSARDISGRHNEQFF. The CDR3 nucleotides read TGCAGTGCTAGAGACATTAGCGGGAGGCACAATGAGCAGTTCTTC.

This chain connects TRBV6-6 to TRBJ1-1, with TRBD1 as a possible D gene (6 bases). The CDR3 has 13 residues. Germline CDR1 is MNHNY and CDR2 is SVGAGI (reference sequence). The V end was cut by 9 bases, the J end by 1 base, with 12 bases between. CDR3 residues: CASYPTGNTEAFF. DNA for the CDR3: TGTGCCAGTTACCCGACAGGGAACACTGAAGCTTTCTTT.

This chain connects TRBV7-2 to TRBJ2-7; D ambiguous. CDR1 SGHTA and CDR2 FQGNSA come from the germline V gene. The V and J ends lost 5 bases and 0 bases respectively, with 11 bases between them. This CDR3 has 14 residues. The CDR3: CASSKDAYSYEQYF. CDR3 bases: TGTGCCAGCAGCAAGGACGCGTACTCCTACGAGCAGTACTTC.

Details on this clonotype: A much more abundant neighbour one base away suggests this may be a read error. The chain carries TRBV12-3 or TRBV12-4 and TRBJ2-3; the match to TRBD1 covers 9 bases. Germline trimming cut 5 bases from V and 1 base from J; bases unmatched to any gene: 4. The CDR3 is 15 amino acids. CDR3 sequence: CASSRRTGGTDTQYF. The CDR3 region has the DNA TGTGCCAGCAGTCGGCGGACAGGGGGCACAGATACGCAGTATTTT.